The T cell receptor (beta chain) described here comes from a study of PD-1 blockade in classical Hodgkin lymphoma (dated by TCRdb to about 2020). As for the study more broadly: Nivolumab dosing was 3 mg/kg intravenously every 2 weeks, continuing until either disease progression or unacceptable toxicity. A peripheral blood immune signature of response to PD-1 blockade in classical Hodgkin lymphoma was defined using TCR beta sequencing and CyTOF.

Comment on this clone: Its target antigen remains unknown. No quality values exist for individual bases; no much larger clone is one base distant.

The paper's findings and limits, for the study overall: Lower diversity was seen in patients whose nivolumab began less than 1 year after ASCT, and these patients were left out of later analyses so that immune reconstitution would not confound the results. The study was restricted to a single clinical trial cohort, and the causes of repertoire differences, possibly disease activity or prior therapy, were left undefined. Baseline TCR diversity was reported as lower in newly diagnosed patients than in healthy donors, and lower still in relapsed/refractory patients. CD4+ but not CD8+ TCR diversity rose significantly by C4D1 (p=0.0027 vs p=0.16), most apparent in complete responders (p=0.02). Among trial patients, those achieving complete response had baseline diversity similar to that of newly diagnosed patients, while diversity was significantly lower in partial responders and progressors.

The time point label corresponds to: cycle 1 day 1 (C1D1), immediately before nivolumab initiation. Relapse after autologous stem cell transplantation had occurred in all trial patients, and cohorts A, B and C were distinguished by prior brentuximab vedotin exposure. The trial cohort comprised some 60 patients with relapsed/refractory classical Hodgkin lymphoma whose best overall responses were complete response, partial response or progressive disease. Trial patients were treated with single-agent nivolumab in the multi-cohort phase II CheckMate 205 trial. Best overall response was determined by an independent review committee according to the 2007 International Working Group response criteria. Trial PBMCs were obtained immediately prior to nivolumab initiation (C1D1) and on therapy at cycle 2 day 1 and cycle 4 day 1. After peripheral blood was drawn into 8 mL Vacutainer Cell Preparation Tubes, PBMCs were isolated by centrifugation and then cryopreserved.

Genomic DNA was extracted with the Qiagen DNeasy kit from unsorted PBMCs and from negatively selected CD4+ and CD8+ fractions. Amplification of TCR beta CDR3 regions was done by immunoSEQ multiplex PCR with primers that anneal to V and J segments. A synthetic immune receptor repertoire was used to minimize amplification bias, and any residual bias was removed computationally once sequencing was done. The published analysis was carried out like this. Repertoire diversity was quantified as the Shannon entropy index using custom Python scripts. Unsorted, CD4+ and CD8+ repertoires were examined separately, except in combined analyses, for which CD4+ and CD8+ sequences were merged in silico. Clonal expansion was defined as at least a 2-fold frequency increase after treatment relative to C1D1, with a pseudocount of 0.5 for undetected baseline clones. Singleton clones were defined as clones with 0 or 1 copy at C1D1, and non-singleton clones were defined as clones with 2 or more copies. By matching protein sequences in sorted samples from the same patient, clones expanded in unsorted samples were annotated as CD4+, CD8+ or unknown. Wilcoxon tests on paired samples were used to test changes in diversity from C1D1 to C4D1. TCRdb took over this immuneACCESS table, retaining in-frame rearrangements with V and J assigned. Such tables are incomplete; in checked studies, under half of the missing clones stem from an unresolved V gene, and the remainder is unexplained. V and J calls and clone size are given by that table; D and trimming were obtained from the DNA. In all, the sample holds 30,000 to 45,000 clones, and around 87% of those were seen once. Together, the top ten hold approximately 10% of the sample.

The specimen comprised peripheral blood mononuclear cells (PBMCs), sampled at baseline. This receptor was taken from a human donor with classical Hodgkin lymphoma.

The CDR3 region reads CASSTTGGSNQPQHF. The bases read TGTGCCAGCAGTACGACAGGGGGTAGCAATCAGCCCCAGCATTTT. The rearranged chain carries TRBV6-4 and TRBJ1-5, with 9 bases in between that match TRBD1. V is trimmed back by 5 bases and J by 0 bases, and the junction contains 2 bases that no gene match accounts for. The CDR3, cysteine through phenylalanine, is 15 amino acids long. Only CDR3 DNA remains: 45 bases, in frame from the first base. CDR1 MRHNA and CDR2 SNTAGT were looked up in the germline V gene.